This is a list of T cell receptor beta chains from one sample in a study of T cells in Graves' hyperthyroidism and ophthalmopathy. One entry per CDR3 protein, called by TCRdb with MiXCR from the multiplex PCR reads. The sample carries 300,000 to 450,000 distinct CDR3 sequences, roughly 12% recorded once. Specimen: blood. These receptors all stem from a man younger than 40 with Graves' hyperthyroidism that later progressed to Graves' ophthalmopathy. CDR3s include the opening cysteine and the closing phenylalanine or tryptophan. A D gene is named only where the DNA matches it firmly. Rows may omit the clone size; those that give it use once, few, many or a size class.

j_call | clone_size | cdr3_length | v_call | d_call | cdr3_nt | cdr3_aa
TRBJ2-1 | many | 14 | TRBV2 | TRBD1 | TGTGCCAGCAGTGAAGGGACAGGGTTCGATGAGCAGTTCTTC | CASSEGTGFDEQFF
TRBJ2-2 | NA | 14 | TRBV9 | NA | TGTGCCAGCAGGCCGGGACGTAACACCGGGGAGCTGTTTTTT | CASRPGRNTGELFF
TRBJ2-5 | few | 14 | TRBV12-3/TRBV12-4 | NA | TGTGCCACCGGCGGGATGGGGAACCAAGAGACCCAGTACTTC | CATGGMGNQETQYF
TRBJ2-3 | many | 16 | TRBV12-3/TRBV12-4 | TRBD2 | TGTGCCAGCAGTCCCCTAGCGGGGGGGCGAACAGATACGCAGTATTTT | CASSPLAGGRTDTQYF
TRBJ2-7 | NA | 14 | TRBV5-1 | NA | TGTGCCAGCAGCTTGTGGGCGGGTACCTACGAGCAGTACTTC | CASSLWAGTYEQYF
TRBJ1-1 | many | 12 | TRBV12-3/TRBV12-4 | NA | TGTGCCAGCAGTTTCCCTAACACTGAAGCTTTCTTT | CASSFPNTEAFF
TRBJ1-6 | few | 13 | TRBV3-1 | NA | TGTGCCAGCAGCCTTATAAAGCGGTCACCCCTCCACTTT | CASSLIKRSPLHF
TRBJ1-3 | few | 15 | TRBV4-1 | TRBD1 | TGCGCCAGCAGCCAAGATACAGGGGGCGGAAACACCATATATTTT | CASSQDTGGGNTIYF
TRBJ2-1 | NA | 14 | TRBV13 | NA | TGTGCCAGCAGCCTAGGACGGAAAGACAATGAGCAGTTCTTC | CASSLGRKDNEQFF
TRBJ1-4 | NA | 14 | TRBV30 | NA | TGTGCCTGCGGACGGATAGCAACTAATGAAAAACTGTTTTTT | CACGRIATNEKLFF
TRBJ2-5 | few | 15 | TRBV27 | NA | TGTGCCAGCAGTAGCCTCGGGACGGGCCAAGAGACCCAGTACTTC | CASSSLGTGQETQYF
TRBJ1-1 | few | 13 | TRBV18 | NA | TGTGCCAGCTCGTCGGGCGGTACTACTGAAGCTTTCTTT | CASSSGGTTEAFF
TRBJ2-4 | NA | 21 | TRBV9 | NA | TGTGCCAGCAGCGTAGAAGCAGGACCCCAGCCCATCGAGGGGGCCAAAAACATTCAGTACTTC | CASSVEAGPQPIEGAKNIQYF
TRBJ2-2 | few | 16 | TRBV20-1 | NA | TGCAGTGCTAGAGATTCCTCGGCAGGGAATACCGGGGAGCTGTTTTTT | CSARDSSAGNTGELFF
TRBJ2-2 | many | 16 | TRBV6-1 | NA | TGTGCCAGCAGTGAAGTGGGGGCCCGATACACCGGGGAGCTGTTTTTT | CASSEVGARYTGELFF
TRBJ2-1 | many | 17 | TRBV7-8 | TRBD1 | TGTGCCAGCAGCTCAAACAGGGGGCGGAAGACGGAGAATGAGCAGTTCTTC | CASSSNRGRKTENEQFF
TRBJ1-3 | many | 11 | TRBV30 | NA | TGTGCCTGGAGTCGTGAAAACACCATATATTTT | CAWSRENTIYF
TRBJ2-4 | few | 16 | TRBV6-1 | NA | TGTGCCAGCAGGCAGCTGGTCCTCCGGGCCAAAAACATTCAGTACTTC | CASRQLVLRAKNIQYF